This T cell receptor (beta chain) was sequenced for a study of monozygotic twins with inflammatory bowel disease. Study-level results: Among IBD patients, TCRbeta diversity (inverse Simpson) was lower than in healthy co-twins. Support was absent for any single strong signal or clonotype linked to IBD.

Regarding this clonotype: Its antigen is unknown.

Addition of UMIs with a 6-nucleotide sample barcode was achieved by template switching. TCRdb re-called the 5' RACE reads and catalogs CDR3 proteins one per entry, DNA excluded. The listing records approximately 330,000 distinct CDR3 sequences. The CDR3 is made up of 15 amino acids. Looked up from germline, CDR1 is MDHEN and CDR2 is SYDVKM. V usage is TRBV28 and J usage is TRBJ1-6. The sample consisted of blood. The TCR originated in a human donor with ulcerative colitis or Crohn's disease, or a healthy co-twin of an affected twin (not recorded which). The CDR3 sequence: CASSFKRSYNSPLHF.